The sequence of this TCR beta chain was determined in a study of blood T cell repertoires in COVID-19. For the study at large: Acute and convalescent COVID-19 samples came from the United States, Italy and Spain. The analysed material was cDNA or gDNA that came from T cells, B-cell-depleted T cells, or PBMCs.

Study processing details: The authors estimated nucleated cell counts from reference gene primer amplification. Only in-frame clones appear in the TCRdb table, and some are missing; sequencing was by immunoSEQ multiplex PCR. That table gives V, J and clone size, and the DNA gave D and trimming. Of some 16,000 clones in the sample, 80% to 90% were seen once. Germline CDR1 reads MNHEY; CDR2 reads SMNVEV (reference sequence). The CDR3 sequence is 16 residues long. J was trimmed by 5 bases and V by 4 bases; bases with no gene match: 6. The chain is built from TRBV27 and TRBJ2-5; 14 bases are a match to TRBD2. This TCR was sampled from a man between 65 and 85 years old in a cohort sampled during active COVID-19. Specimen: peripheral blood. The CDR3 region has the DNA TGTGCCAGCAGTTCTCAACGACTAGCGGGAGGGGAGACCCAGTACTTC. As protein: CASSSQRLAGGETQYF.